This entry is about one T cell receptor (beta chain). The sample originates from a study of blood T cell repertoires in COVID-19. Study information: Both acute and convalescent COVID-19 samples were obtained from the United States, Italy and Spain. From T cells, B-cell-depleted T cells, or PBMCs came the material, which was cDNA or gDNA.

While infection was still active, Seattle patients were enrolled and then followed longitudinally. CDR3 size: 13 residues. Trimming took 5 bases from V and 11 from J, leaving 13 bases between them. Germline CDR1 LNHDA, CDR2 SQIVND (reference sequence). Original processing methods: How many nucleated cells were present was estimated from reference gene primer amplification. The protocol was immunoSEQ multiplex PCR, while the TCRdb copy is restricted to in-frame clones and leaves out a portion. V and J calls and clone size are those listed in that table; D and trimming were worked out from the DNA. The sample consists of over 400,000 clones, around nine tenths of them appearing once.

The source of this sequence is a woman aged 50 to 60 with COVID-19, enrolled during active disease. The gene calls are TRBV19 and TRBJ1-6; D not resolved. Material: peripheral blood. CDR3 sequence (DNA): TGTGCCAGTAGTGACTTACGAGGGACACCCCTCCACTTT. This codes for CASSDLRGTPLHF.